The sequence of this T cell receptor beta chain was determined in a study of molecular identifiers for immune sequencing clone quantification. Comments on this clonotype: This may be a read error: a much more frequent sequence differs by one nucleotide.

Germline CDR1 reads MGHDK; CDR2 reads SYGVNS. This CDR3 region has 12 residues. From the PCR reads, TCRdb called clonotypes with MiXCR, one entry per CDR3 protein. This repertoire shows approximately 97,000 distinct CDR3 sequences, 35% found once; its top ten account for over 8%. The sample comprised naive CD8+ T cells from blood, with Jurkat cell RNA spiked in. Stated subset: FACS-sorted CD8+CD4-CCR7+CD45RA+ naive T cells. The chain uses TRBV25-1 and TRBJ2-5; TRBD1 is a possible D gene (5 bases). This sequence originates from a human donor in good health. Some libraries in this study had Jurkat cell RNA spiked in. This CDR3 reads CAGRAGTKTQYF. The DNA for the CDR3 is TGTGCCGGCAGGGCAGGCACGAAGACCCAGTACTTC.